This T cell receptor beta chain was profiled in a study of blood T cell repertoires in COVID-19. Study in general: Whether acute or convalescent, the COVID-19 samples came from the United States, Italy and Spain.

In the original workflow: Quantification of nucleated cells was approximated via reference gene primer amplification. Clones were read by immunoSEQ multiplex PCR, and TCRdb kept only the in-frame ones, dropping some. V and J calls and clone size are copied from that table; D and trimming were computed from the DNA. The sample includes approximately 45,000 clones, around 87% seen only once; the top ten take 2.1%. Trimming removed 1 base at V and 7 bases at J, with 13 bases between. This CDR3 contains 14 residues. CDR1 is SEHNR and CDR2 is FQNEAQ in the germline V gene (reference sequence). Seattle-derived patients entered the study during active infection and were followed longitudinally.

V gene TRBV7-9 combines with J gene TRBJ1-1; D ambiguous. The sample consisted of peripheral blood. This TCR was recovered from a woman at least 80 years old with COVID-19, enrolled during active disease. The chain's CDR3 is CASSLVSTGSEAFF. The CDR3 region has the DNA TGTGCCAGCAGCTTAGTTTCGACGGGAAGTGAAGCTTTCTTT.